This T cell receptor (beta chain) was obtained from a study of blood T cells in healthy people across ages (dated by TCRdb to 2014 to 2015). In the study overall: In model experiments, template switching captured roughly one uniquely barcoded TCR beta cDNA molecule for every two T cells. Donors of different ages were randomly distributed across sequencing lanes to avoid experimental bias. Using deep sequencing normalized with unique cDNA molecular identifiers, the study measured how TCR beta repertoire diversity changes with age. For two donors (one aged 18 to 30 and one aged 80 or older), the study analyzed two additional independent replicas of 1 million unique cDNA reads from the same blood draw. Four age groups were formed from the donors: young (average approximately 15 years), middle-aged (approximately 40), aged (more than 55) and long-lived (82).

As regards this clonotype: Its antigen is currently not known. No much larger clone is present one base from it, and per-base qualities are unavailable.

The donors were 40 or so Caucasian individuals from Russia, aged roughly 6 to 100 years, who were systemically healthy. Each donor gave ten milliliters of peripheral blood, drawn into EDTA-treated Vacutainer tubes. Ficoll-Paque density-gradient centrifugation was used to isolate PBMCs, with at least 6 million per sample. Total RNA was extracted from PBMCs with Trizol reagent, with at least 6 micrograms obtained per sample. For every donor, flow cytometry on a PBMC aliquot measured the percentage of naive CD45RAhigh/CD27high T cells. Broader findings and caveats from the paper: Bulk unsorted PBMC profiling prevented conclusive comparison of naive and antigen-experienced compartments. Compared with the aged group, the long-lived group had more naive CD4+ T cells, fewer expanded clones and increased TCR diversity, a pattern suggesting age selection. The percentage of naive T cells measured by flow cytometry correlated strongly with observed TCR beta diversity. As age increased, observed TCR beta diversity per million T cells dropped in a roughly linear way, and a significant reduction was already evident by age 40. Estimates of total diversity based on one million sequenced T cells were considered lower bounds and underestimates. Because the CMV infection status of the donors was unknown, age-related changes in expanded clonotypes may potentially have been confounded.

Library creation used 5' RACE. A second PCR of about 6 to 11 cycles was performed with a sample-barcoded 5' primer and a J-beta primer mix. A unique molecular identifier was introduced onto each TCR beta cDNA molecule by a template-switch 5' adaptor carrying 12 random nucleotides. At least 3 million CDR3-containing paired-end reads were obtained from each sample. All of the RNA was converted into first-strand cDNA using the Mint cDNA synthesis kit, with a TRBC-specific oligonucleotide serving as the primer. After uracil-DNA glycosylase treatment, a first 18-cycle PCR used universal primers M1SS and BC2_uni_R on all cDNA. As for how the authors treated the data: For normalization, 1 million high-quality reads were randomly selected from each sample, with every read carrying a distinct molecular identifier. Reads with shared molecular identifiers were discarded instead of being binned into consensus sequences. MiTCR, with a Q25 quality threshold and the strictest error-elimination algorithm, was used for CDR3 identification, clonotype clustering and error correction. Lower-bound total TCR beta diversity was estimated with a nonparametric unseen species model using Euler transformation. The raw public reads went through TCRdb reprocessing: fastp at Q25, MiXCR clone calling, in-frame beta chains kept. Every CDR3 protein is listed once, alongside the most common genes and DNA of its rows. Here the V and J calls rest on TCRdb's processing, not on the authors' analysis. The sample table records 1.8 million or so distinct CDR3 sequences; 35% to 50% of these occur just once. About 21% of the sample comes from the top ten.

Source material: blood. This clonotype was obtained from a human donor in good health.

The DNA sequence is TGCGCCAGCAGCCAAGGTCCGGGGCGCGAGCAGTACTTC. This gives the protein CASSQGPGREQYF. The V gene is TRBV4-3 and the J gene is TRBJ2-5, with the D call perhaps TRBD1 or TRBD2, as 5 bases match in each case. The DNA end is a closer match to TRBJ2-7, so the J assignment may be wrong. The germline V gene yields LGHNA for CDR1 and YSLEER for CDR2. There are 13 amino acids in the CDR3, from cysteine to phenylalanine inclusive. Just the 39-base CDR3 DNA is kept, in frame starting at base 1.